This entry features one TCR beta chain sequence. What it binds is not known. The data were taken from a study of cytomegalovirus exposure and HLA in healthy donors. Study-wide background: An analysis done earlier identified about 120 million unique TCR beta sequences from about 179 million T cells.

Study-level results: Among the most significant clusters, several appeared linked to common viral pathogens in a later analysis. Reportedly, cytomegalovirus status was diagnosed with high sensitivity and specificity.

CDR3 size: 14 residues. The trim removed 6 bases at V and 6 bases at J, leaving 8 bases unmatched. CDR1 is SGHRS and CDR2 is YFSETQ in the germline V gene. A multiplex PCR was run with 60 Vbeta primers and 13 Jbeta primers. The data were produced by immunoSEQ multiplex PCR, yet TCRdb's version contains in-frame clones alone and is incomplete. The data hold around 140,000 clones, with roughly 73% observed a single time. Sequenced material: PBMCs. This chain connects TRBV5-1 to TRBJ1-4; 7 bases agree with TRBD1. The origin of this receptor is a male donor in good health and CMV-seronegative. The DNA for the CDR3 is TGCGCCAGCAAACAGGGGCCGGAGGATGAAAAACTGTTTTTT. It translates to CASKQGPEDEKLFF.